This TCR beta chain was profiled in a study of blood T cell repertoires in COVID-19. The wider study: Sources were T cells, B-cell-depleted T cells, or PBMCs; the material itself was cDNA or gDNA.

Participants were aged 18 to 89 years from approximately 25 US areas. Assignment of participants to cohorts was predicated upon participant-reported clinical history. In the original processing: Reference gene primer amplification gave nucleated cell count estimates. Profiled with immunoSEQ multiplex PCR; TCRdb holds only in-frame clones, not every one. V, J and clone size derive from that table, while D and trimming were established from the DNA sequence. The data contain about 190,000 clones, approximately 86% of them singletons. Germline assignment: CDR1 SEHNR and CDR2 FQNEAQ (reference sequence). This CDR3 region has 18 residues. The ends were cut back, 4 bases at V and 3 bases at J, with 21 bases in the middle.

V is TRBV7-9 and J is TRBJ2-2; D is possibly TRBD2 (6 bases). The clonotype originates from a woman aged 60-70 years with acute COVID-19. Sequenced: PBMCs or T cells enriched from blood (not recorded which). The CDR3 region is CASSWAGLSDSHTGELFF. The DNA of the CDR3 is TGTGCCAGCAGCTGGGCGGGACTTTCCGATAGCCACACCGGGGAGCTGTTTTTT.